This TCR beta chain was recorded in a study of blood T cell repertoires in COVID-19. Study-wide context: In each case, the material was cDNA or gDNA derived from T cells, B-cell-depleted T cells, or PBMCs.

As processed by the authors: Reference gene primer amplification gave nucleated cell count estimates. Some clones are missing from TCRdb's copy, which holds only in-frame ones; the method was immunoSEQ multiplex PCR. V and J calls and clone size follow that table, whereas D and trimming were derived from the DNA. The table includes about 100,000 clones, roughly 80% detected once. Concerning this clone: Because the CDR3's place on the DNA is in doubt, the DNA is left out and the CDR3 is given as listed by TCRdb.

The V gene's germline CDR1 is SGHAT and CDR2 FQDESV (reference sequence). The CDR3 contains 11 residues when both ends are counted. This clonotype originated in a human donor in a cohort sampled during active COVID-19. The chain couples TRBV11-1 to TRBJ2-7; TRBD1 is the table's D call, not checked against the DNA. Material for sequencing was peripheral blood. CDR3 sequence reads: CASSFGPGAHF.